This passage covers 14 T cell receptor beta chains from one sample sequenced in a study of T-cell reconstitution after alpha-beta-depleted transplantation in children. Unique molecular identifiers tagged the TCRbeta library. From the PCR reads, TCRdb called clonotypes with MiXCR, one entry per CDR3 protein. The sample lists roughly 610,000 distinct CDR3 sequences, 8% to 11% occurring once. The starting material was PBMCs from the stem cell graft donor, obtained from the stem cell graft. The source is a human donor who donated a stem cell graft to a child with acute myeloid leukemia.

This clonotype turned up a few times. The chain carries TRBV30 and TRBJ2-5; TRBD1 aligns across 12 bases. The ends lost 4 bases at V and 6 bases at J; junction bases unmatched: 9. Germline V lookup: CDR1 GTSNPN, CDR2 SVGIG (reference sequence). The CDR3 runs 15 residues. The CDR3 protein is CAWNPGQGAGKTQYF. The DNA for the CDR3 is TGTGCCTGGAACCCGGGACAGGGGGCAGGCAAGACCCAGTACTTC.

This clonotype showed up many times. The chain uses TRBV5-1 and TRBJ1-6; D ambiguous. Per the germline V gene, CDR1 is SGHRS and CDR2 is YFSETQ. The CDR3 spans 15 residues. Trimming cost V 3 bases and J 8 bases, with 15 bases left between them. The CDR3 sequence is CASSWEATYDSPLHF. The CDR3 coding sequence is TGCGCCAGCAGCTGGGAAGCCACTTATGATTCACCCCTCCACTTT.

This clonotype appeared a few times. This chain uses TRBV20-1 with TRBJ2-5, with 11 bases that match TRBD1. Germline assignment: CDR1 DFQATT and CDR2 SNEGSKA (reference sequence). CDR3 size: 16 residues. The ends lost 6 bases at V and 4 bases at J; junction bases unmatched: 13. The CDR3 is CSAQQGTGGLSETQYF. The CDR3 DNA reads TGCAGTGCCCAACAGGGGACAGGGGGGCTTTCAGAGACCCAGTACTTC.

J is TRBJ2-7 and V is TRBV3-1, with D perhaps TRBD2 (5 bases). CDR1 and CDR2 from the germline V gene are LGHDT and YNNKEL (reference sequence). V was trimmed by 1 base and J by 6 bases, leaving 10 bases between them. The CDR3 is made up of 13 amino acids. CDR3 protein: CASSQVDGGEQYF. CDR3 in DNA: TGTGCCAGCAGCCAAGTTGACGGAGGCGAGCAGTACTTC.

In this sample, this clonotype turned up many times. The chain combines TRBV28 with TRBJ2-1; 9 bases match TRBD1. Trimming at V came to 2 bases and at J to 8 bases, leaving 10 bases not matched to a gene. Looked up from germline, CDR1 is MDHEN and CDR2 is SYDVKM. This CDR3 contains 16 residues. The CDR3: CASSLTPGQGLDEQFF. The CDR3 nucleotides read TGTGCCAGCAGTTTAACTCCGGGACAGGGTCTCGATGAGCAGTTCTTC.

This clonotype was detected a few times. This chain uses TRBV12-3 or TRBV12-4 with TRBJ2-1; a possible D gene is TRBD2 (6 bases). The CDR3 covers 15 residues. Trimming cost V 5 bases and J 16 bases, with 27 bases left between them. The CDR3 loop reads CASSEGTFRSNERFF. The CDR3 region has the DNA TGTGCCAGCAGTGAGGGGACTTTTCGGTCCAATGAGCGTTTCTTC.

The chain is built from TRBV29-1 and TRBJ2-3; 8 positions match TRBD1. Germline V lookup: CDR1 SQVTM, CDR2 ANQGSEA. Trimming removed 6 bases from V and 5 bases from J; junction bases left unmatched: 4. The CDR3 covers 12 residues. The CDR3 protein is CSVPTGGDTQYF. The CDR3 DNA reads as TGCAGCGTGCCCACAGGGGGAGATACGCAGTATTTT.

This clonotype was observed once. The rearrangement links TRBV7-2 to TRBJ1-4; D remains ambiguous. In germline, CDR1 is SGHTA, CDR2 FQGNSA. The CDR3 loop spans 15 amino acids. Trimming cost V 0 bases and J 8 bases, with 13 bases left between them. CDR3 sequence reads: CASSLAGSLAEKLFF. The DNA of the CDR3 is TGTGCCAGCAGCTTAGCCGGGTCCTTAGCGGAAAAACTGTTTTTT.

This clonotype was recorded many times. The chain couples TRBV24-1 to TRBJ2-3; D not resolved. The V end lost 2 bases, the J end lost 3 bases, and 14 bases lay between the germline ends. In germline, CDR1 is KGHDR, CDR2 SFDVKD. The CDR3 has 16 residues. The CDR3 loop is CATSDYRVEKTDTQYF. The CDR3 coding sequence is TGTGCCACCAGTGATTACCGGGTCGAGAAGACAGATACGCAGTATTTT.

The chain employs TRBV5-1 and TRBJ2-5; 14 bases map to TRBD2. CDR3 length: 17 residues. The ends lost 4 bases at V and 5 bases at J; junction bases unmatched: 10. Germline loops: CDR1 SGHRS, CDR2 YFSETQ. CDR3 DNA: TGCGCCAGCAGCCTCCAGACTAGCGGGAGGGCTGAGGAGACCCAGTACTTC. This gives the protein CASSLQTSGRAEETQYF.

The J gene is TRBJ2-1, the V gene TRBV4-3; D is tentatively TRBD1 or TRBD2 (6 bases each). From germline, CDR1 is LGHNA and CDR2 YSLEER. Trimming took 1 base from V and 10 from J, leaving 17 bases between them. The CDR3 contains 15 residues. The CDR3 nucleotides are TGCGCCAGCAGCCAAGTACTAGCCAGCAGGGGAGAGCAGTTCTTC. Its protein is CASSQVLASRGEQFF.

This clonotype was detected only a few times. The chain has TRBV6-5 and TRBJ1-2; a possible D gene is TRBD1 (5 bases). The CDR3 runs to 12 residues. V lost 10 bases to trimming and J lost 2 bases, with 11 bases between them. CDR1 and CDR2 (germline): MNHEY, SVGAGI. CDR3 amino acids: CATVGGNYGYTF. The CDR3 DNA is TGTGCCACCGTGGGGGGAAACTATGGCTACACCTTC.

The chain couples TRBV5-1 to TRBJ2-5; D is undetermined. The germline V gene has CDR1 SGHRS and CDR2 YFSETQ. This CDR3 comprises 15 residues. Trimming took off 0 bases at V and 3 bases at J, with 12 bases between the two ends. The CDR3 sequence: CASSLGWVAEETQYF. DNA of the CDR3: TGCGCCAGCAGCTTGGGGTGGGTTGCCGAAGAGACCCAGTACTTC.

This clonotype was observed many times. The chain is built from TRBV2 and TRBJ2-3; TRBD2 matches at 9 bases. CDR3 length: 17 residues. Germline lookup yields CDR1 SNHLY and CDR2 FYNNEI. With 1 base clipped from V and 2 bases from J, the junction kept 7 bases outside the gene matches. The CDR3 here is CASSEGRRGGDTDTQYF. The DNA of the CDR3 is TGTGCCAGCAGTGAAGGGAGACGCGGGGGGGACACAGATACGCAGTATTTT.